This T cell receptor (beta chain) was observed in a study of tumor-infiltrating lymphocytes in primary liver carcinoma. The study extracted blood RNA from unsorted whole blood and also extracted germline DNA. The V gene lost 5 bases and the J gene lost 8 bases, with 15 bases spanning the gap. The CDR3 is 13 residues long. The germline CDR1 and CDR2 sequences are SGHAT and FQNNGV. The input was approximately 0.45 ug total RNA; TCR beta cDNA was made from it with a constant-region primer. Slightly modified ARM-PCR served as the procedure for the TCR beta libraries. These libraries came from three rounds of nested multiplex PCR. PCR rounds one and two used TRBV1-TRBV30 forward primers with a C-beta reverse primer for 10 cycles each. TCRdb redid the calling of the multiplex PCR reads with MiXCR, one entry per CDR3 protein. The repertoire holds about 180,000 distinct CDR3 sequences, with around 60% as singletons.

J is TRBJ1-2 and V is TRBV11-2; D unresolved. The sequenced sample was peripheral blood. The sequence derives from a man in his forties or fifties with primary liver carcinoma and hepatitis B virus infection. The CDR3 DNA is TGTGCCAGCAGCGCCGGTCCAGAGCAGGGCTACACCTTC. Translation gives CASSAGPEQGYTF.